This T cell receptor beta chain was documented in a study of shared clonotypes between healthy human individuals. At the level of the study: For every donor, three CD4 naive, three CD4 memory, two CD8 naive and one CD8 memory plates were used. Points from the study as a whole: In several donors, around 5.5% of naive CD4 clonotypes appeared in common.

Produced via immunoSEQ multiplex PCR; TCRdb's table is partial and in-frame only. This sample has some 1,100,000 clones, with around 78% found just once. For this clone: Its specificity is unknown.

The CDR3 sequence is 13 residues long. CDR1 is WNHNN and CDR2 is SYGVQD in the germline V gene (reference sequence). V lost 7 bases and J lost 4, with 14 bases in between. This sequence was found in a man aged 18 to 30 in good health. Some clones in this sample may be carry-over from other donors' samples. The sample was memory CD4+ T cells from PBMCs. Regarding subset: CD45RA-negative fraction. The chain combines TRBV10-1 with TRBJ2-7, with unresolved D. CDR3 in amino acids: CASKTENVYEQYF. In nucleotides, the CDR3 is TGCGCCAGCAAGACTGAAAACGTTTACGAGCAGTACTTC.